This TCR beta chain was recorded in a study of blood T cell repertoires in COVID-19. Overall study context: Spain, Italy and the United States supplied samples that represented acute and convalescent COVID-19. T cells, B-cell-depleted T cells, or PBMCs supplied cDNA or gDNA.

Source study methods: Cell counts per sample came from amplifying reference gene primers. Clones were sequenced by immunoSEQ multiplex PCR, and TCRdb holds only the in-frame ones, with some missing. The V and J calls and clone size come from that table; D and trimming were worked out from the DNA. The sample consists of about 250,000 clones, roughly 85% of them appearing once. This clone was counted only a few times. This CDR3 region has 14 residues. Deletions cut 8 bases from V and 7 bases from J, with 20 bases between. Germline-derived CDR1 and CDR2 are ENHRY and SYGVKD. This clonotype was sampled from a woman between 25 and 40 years old with active or convalescent COVID-19. The V call is TRBV10-3, the J call TRBJ1-2; perhaps TRBD1 as D (5 bases). The sample consisted of peripheral blood. The chain's CDR3 is CAIVGSLGESGYTF. Written as DNA, the CDR3 is TGTGCCATCGTAGGCTCCTTAGGGGAAAGTGGCTACACCTTC.